The next 25 T cell receptor beta chains were all read from a single sample in a study of graft-versus-host responses after intestinal transplantation. The data were produced by immunoSEQ multiplex PCR, yet TCRdb's version contains in-frame clones alone and is incomplete. The sample lists approximately 94,000 clones; about 90% were seen once. These receptors have no known antigen. The sample here was unstimulated CD4+ T cells sorted from spleen or lymph node cells, taken before transplant. The receptors were sampled from a human donor who was the organ donor for an intestinal transplant.

This clone appeared once. In DNA, the CDR3 is TGCGCCAGCAGCTTGGCAGAGATCAACTATGGCTACACCTTC. Translating gives CASSLAEINYGYTF. The gene calls are TRBV5-1 and TRBJ1-2; D gene unclear. Trimming shortened V by 0 bases and J by 2 bases, and 8 bases separated the two germline ends. Germline V gene sequence: CDR1 SGHRS, CDR2 YFSETQ. The CDR3 consists of 14 residues.

The chain combines TRBV7-9 with TRBJ2-2, with 11 bases identical to TRBD2. Per the germline V gene, CDR1 is SEHNR and CDR2 is FQNEAQ (reference sequence). The V gene end was trimmed by 4 bases and the J gene end by 1 base; junction bases not matched to a gene: 2. The CDR3 is 16 amino acids. CDR3 residues: CASSSGLAGNTGELFF. For the CDR3, the DNA is TGTGCCAGCAGCTCCGGACTAGCGGGGAACACCGGGGAGCTGTTTTTT.

The gene calls are TRBV7-2 and TRBJ2-2, with D perhaps TRBD2 (5 bases). V was cut by 4 bases and J by 5 bases, with 11 bases left in between. The germline V gene has CDR1 SGHTA and CDR2 FQGNSA. This CDR3 has 14 residues. The DNA of the CDR3 is TGTGCCAGCAGCTCGCGGGCTGGTACCGGGGAGCTGTTTTTT. Protein product: CASSSRAGTGELFF.

The chain combines TRBV28 with TRBJ2-1; 9 bases map to TRBD2. CDR1 is MDHEN, CDR2 SYDVKM, per germline. This CDR3 is built from 15 residues. The V and J ends lost 5 bases and 8 bases, in that order; junction bases with no gene match: 10. Here the CDR3 reads CASSPHSGGGDEQFF. CDR3 nucleotide sequence: TGTGCCAGCAGTCCTCATAGCGGGGGAGGCGATGAGCAGTTCTTC.

This chain joins TRBV15 and TRBJ1-4; possible D gene TRBD1, 5 bases. Germline V gives CDR1 LNHNV, CDR2 YYDKDF (reference sequence). V shed 5 bases and J shed 14 bases, with 15 bases lying between them. The CDR3 has 12 residues. The CDR3, as DNA: TGTGCCACCAGCGTTCCGGGGCCTAATCTGTTTTTT. Its translation is CATSVPGPNLFF.

CDR3 nucleotide sequence: TGTGCCAGCAGTGAAGCGCATACACATGAGCAGTTCTTC. Its protein is CASSEAHTHEQFF. The chain employs TRBV6-1 and TRBJ2-1, with unresolved D. This CDR3 has 13 amino acids. V lost 0 bases to trimming and J lost 8 bases, with 8 bases between them. Germline V gives CDR1 MNHNS, CDR2 SASEGT.

This clone came up a few times. The rearrangement links TRBV6-6 to TRBJ1-5; D gene unclear. Germline CDR1 and CDR2: MNHNY and SVGAGI (reference sequence). Between the trimmed V and J ends, which lost 0 bases and 0 bases, there was a span of 6 bases. There are 15 residues in the CDR3. In DNA form, the CDR3 reads TGTGCCAGCAGTTACTCATGGAATAGCAATCAGCCCCAGCATTTT. Translated, it gives CASSYSWNSNQPQHF.

This rearrangement joins TRBV28 to TRBJ1-2; 9 bases agree with TRBD1. The trim removed 4 bases at V and 2 bases at J, leaving 5 bases unmatched. Per the germline V gene, CDR1 is MDHEN and CDR2 is SYDVKM. CDR3 length: 15 amino acids. The DNA of the CDR3 is TGTGCCAGCAGTTCAACAGGGGGCCCGAACTATGGCTACACCTTC. This encodes CASSSTGGPNYGYTF.

This chain uses TRBV19 with TRBJ1-2, with 11 bases fitting TRBD1. The CDR3 is made up of 13 amino acids. The germline V gene encodes CDR1 LNHDA and CDR2 SQIVND (reference sequence). The V segment lost 6 bases and the J segment 6 bases; nucleotides outside the gene matches: 3. DNA for the CDR3: TGTGCCAGTAGCTGGACAGGGGGCAATGGCTACACCTTC. Protein: CASSWTGGNGYTF.

The chain links TRBV19 to TRBJ1-2; possibly TRBD1 for D (5 bases). CDR1 is LNHDA and CDR2 is SQIVND in the germline V gene (reference sequence). V lost 6 bases and J 0 bases, leaving 17 bases between the germline ends. The CDR3 spans 16 residues. The CDR3 nucleotides are TGTGCCAGTAGGATGGGACGGCTGACTACTAACTATGGCTACACCTTC. This translates into CASRMGRLTTNYGYTF.

V usage is TRBV9 and J usage is TRBJ1-2; no clear D. V lost 3 bases and J 0 bases, leaving 9 bases between the germline ends. CDR1 is SGDLS, CDR2 YYNGEE, per germline. The CDR3 has 14 residues. CDR3 in amino acids: CASSADGSNYGYTF. In DNA, the CDR3 is TGTGCCAGCAGCGCGGACGGGTCTAACTATGGCTACACCTTC.

This clone was seen once. J is TRBJ1-5 and V is TRBV30; D ambiguous. CDR1 and CDR2 (germline): GTSNPN, SVGIG (reference sequence). Trimming removed 2 bases from V and 4 bases from J, with 12 bases in between. This CDR3 is 14 amino acids long. The CDR3 nucleotides read TGTGCCTGGAGTAAGAGAACAGTAAATCAGCCCCAGCATTTT. This translates into CAWSKRTVNQPQHF.

The chain is built from TRBV6-1 and TRBJ2-5; 10 bases agree with TRBD2. Per the germline V gene, CDR1 is MNHNS and CDR2 is SASEGT. V lost 5 bases and J lost 0; bases outside the gene matches: 3. The CDR3 sequence is 15 residues long. CDR3: CASSKTSGYQETQYF. In DNA form, the CDR3 reads TGTGCCAGCAGTAAGACTAGCGGGTACCAAGAGACCCAGTACTTC.

This sequence joins TRBV5-1 and TRBJ2-7, with 13 bases that match TRBD2. Unmatched junction bases numbered 12, after V lost 7 bases and J lost 5 bases. Germline CDR1 SGHRS, CDR2 YFSETQ. CDR3 size: 16 residues. CDR3 protein: CASHLAGTSGVDEQYF. The CDR3 region has the DNA TGCGCCAGCCACTTAGCCGGGACTAGCGGGGTTGACGAGCAGTACTTC.

The chain is built from TRBV7-3 and TRBJ2-3, with 8 bases that match TRBD1. This CDR3 contains 15 residues. The ends lost 4 bases at V and 1 base at J; junction bases unmatched: 4. The germline CDR1 and CDR2 sequences are SGHTA and FQGTGA. CDR3 loop: CASSSPQGGTDTQYF. DNA for the CDR3: TGTGCCAGCAGCTCCCCACAGGGGGGCACAGATACGCAGTATTTT.

The table lists this clone with a few counts. The chain is built from TRBV5-1 and TRBJ2-5; maybe TRBD1 (6 bases). V was shortened by 4 bases and J by 5 bases, with 21 bases between the two germline ends. CDR1 SGHRS and CDR2 YFSETQ come from the germline V gene. The CDR3 length is 16 residues. In DNA, the CDR3 is TGCGCCAGCAGCGGCGGCGGTGGGGGCGCCGGGGAGACCCAGTACTTC. Its protein is CASSGGGGGAGETQYF.

For this clone: One end of the junction is discordant with germline, which a read error may explain. The chain uses TRBV15 and TRBJ2-7; D tentatively fits TRBD1 or TRBD2 (5 bases each). CDR1 is LNHNV and CDR2 is YYDKDF in the germline V gene (reference sequence). The CDR3 consists of 14 residues. The CDR3 spells CAASREGSSYEQYF. The CDR3 DNA reads as TGTGCCGCCAGCAGAGAGGGGAGCTCCTACGAGCAGTACTTC.

Only one count was recorded for this clone. The chain employs TRBV4-1 and TRBJ2-7, with 7 bases matching TRBD1. CDR3 size: 14 residues. Trimming at V came to 4 bases and at J to 0 bases, leaving 3 bases not matched to a gene. CDR1 MGHRA and CDR2 YSYEKL come from the germline V gene. CDR3 nucleotides: TGCGCCAGCAGCCCACGACAGGGCTCCTACGAGCAGTACTTC. Its translation is CASSPRQGSYEQYF.

The chain employs TRBV30 and TRBJ1-1; D unresolved. V gave up 1 base and J gave up 0 bases, with 6 bases separating them. This CDR3 comprises 13 residues. The germline V gene has CDR1 GTSNPN and CDR2 SVGIG (reference sequence). The CDR3 DNA reads TGTGCCTGGAGTGCTGGGCTGAACACTGAAGCTTTCTTT. Amino acids: CAWSAGLNTEAFF.

The CDR3 here is CASSLGTGGAYEQYF. DNA of the CDR3: TGCGCCAGCAGCTTAGGGACAGGGGGCGCTTACGAGCAGTACTTC. The chain employs TRBV5-1 and TRBJ2-7; 12 bases fit TRBD1. V shed 2 bases and J 4 bases; nucleotides not matched to a gene: 4. CDR1 and CDR2 (germline): SGHRS, YFSETQ. CDR3 length: 15 amino acids.

The chain couples TRBV28 to TRBJ2-7; 8 bases line up with TRBD1. This CDR3 is built from 15 residues. V lost 8 bases, J lost 6 bases, and 15 bases stayed unmatched. CDR1 is MDHEN, CDR2 SYDVKM, per germline. The CDR3 nucleotides read TGTGCCAGCGATTCGTCAGCACAGGGGGGTGGCGAGCAGTACTTC. This gives the protein CASDSSAQGGGEQYF. Complete variable domain (other parts from reference TRBV28 and TRBJ2-7): DVKVTQSSRYLVKRTGEKVFLECVQDMDHENMFWYRQDPGLGLRLIYFSYDVKMKEKGDIPEGYSVSREKKERFSLILESASTNQTSMYLCASDSSAQGGGEQYFGPGTRLTVT.

The rearrangement uses TRBV4-2 and TRBJ2-2, with no clear D. The germline V gene has CDR1 LGHNA and CDR2 YNFKEQ. The CDR3 contains 14 residues. The V and J ends lost 3 bases and 4 bases respectively, with 9 bases between them. CDR3 DNA sequence: TGTGCCAGCAGCCATTACAGCCTCACCGGGGAGCTGTTTTTT. Translation gives CASSHYSLTGELFF.

The gene calls are TRBV28 and TRBJ1-2; maybe TRBD1 (5 bases). The V gene's germline CDR1 is MDHEN and CDR2 SYDVKM. The CDR3 is made up of 13 amino acids. Trimming took off 6 bases at V and 6 bases at J, with 14 bases between the two ends. CDR3 loop: CASREGTGNGYTF. Here the CDR3 DNA reads TGTGCCAGCAGGGAGGGGACGGGTAATGGCTACACCTTC.

The rearrangement joins TRBV7-2 to TRBJ2-5, with a weak D call TRBD2 (5 bases). This CDR3 has 15 residues. Germline lookup yields CDR1 SGHTA and CDR2 FQGNSA. Trimming shortened V by 5 bases and J by 5 bases, and 18 bases separated the two germline ends. This chain's CDR3 is CASSLSAGARETQYF. CDR3 nucleotide sequence: TGTGCCAGCAGCCTTAGCGCCGGCGCCAGGGAGACCCAGTACTTC.

V and J are TRBV7-9 and TRBJ1-2; 12 nucleotides line up with TRBD1. Germline assignment: CDR1 SEHNR and CDR2 FQNEAQ (reference sequence). J gave up 8 bases and V 5 bases, and 9 bases lay outside the gene matches. This CDR3 is 15 amino acids long. CDR3 loop: CASSPGDRGLRGYTF. CDR3 nucleotides: TGTGCCAGCAGCCCCGGGGACAGGGGGCTTCGGGGCTACACCTTC.